Below are 31 T cell receptor beta chains sequenced from a single sample in a study of T cell responses to AZD1222 COVID-19 vaccine. The assay was immunoSEQ multiplex PCR, and TCRdb's table has in-frame clones only and misses some. This table holds about 180,000 clones, roughly 91% found once. Specimen: peripheral blood, collected 28 days after the second AZD1222 dose. The origin of the receptors is an adult who received the AZD1222 COVID-19 vaccine.

This chain joins TRBV2 and TRBJ1-1; D ambiguous. V shed 7 bases and J shed 3 bases, with 3 bases lying between them. CDR3 length equals 10 residues. Germline assignment: CDR1 SNHLY and CDR2 FYNNEI. Written as DNA, the CDR3 is TGTGCCAGCATCCACACTGAAGCTTTCTTT. Its translation is CASIHTEAFF.

The rearrangement joins TRBV7-9 to TRBJ2-5; D is perhaps TRBD1 (5 bases). Trimming took 3 bases from V and 5 from J, leaving 10 bases between them. The CDR3 contains 13 residues. Germline V gives CDR1 SEHNR, CDR2 FQNEAQ (reference sequence). As DNA, the CDR3 is TGTGCCAGCAGCTTTCAGGGTTTTGAGACCCAGTACTTC. Protein product: CASSFQGFETQYF.

This clone was counted once. The rearrangement links TRBV12-3 or TRBV12-4 to TRBJ1-2, with unresolved D. Trimming pared 6 bases from V and 1 base from J, leaving 9 bases between. This CDR3 is built from 13 residues. The CDR3 DNA is TGTGCCAGCAGCCGCGATAGTAACTATGGCTACACCTTC. Protein: CASSRDSNYGYTF.

The chain links TRBV11-2 to TRBJ2-3; D is unclear. CDR3 length: 13 amino acids. Germline V CDR1 and CDR2: SGHAT, FQNNGV. V lost 5 bases to trimming and J lost 2 bases, with 8 bases between them. CDR3 coding DNA: TGTGCCAGCAGCCAATCAACCACAGATACGCAGTATTTT. It translates to CASSQSTTDTQYF.

This clone was detected only once. This chain joins TRBV6-1 and TRBJ2-7, with a weak D call TRBD1 (6 bases). The V end was cut by 1 base, the J end by 3 bases, with 7 bases between. CDR1 is MNHNS and CDR2 is SASEGT in the germline V gene. The CDR3 sequence is 13 residues long. The CDR3 DNA follows: TGTGCCAGCAGTGAAGAACAGGGCTACGAGCAGTACTTC. Translating gives CASSEEQGYEQYF.

The chain joins TRBV4-1 to TRBJ2-7, with 8 nucleotides matching TRBD2. J gave up 5 bases and V 4 bases, and 16 bases lay outside the gene matches. This CDR3 region has 17 residues. Germline lookup yields CDR1 MGHRA and CDR2 YSYEKL. The CDR3 bases are TGCGCCAGCAGCCCGGTCCCGGGACTAGGAGCTCGGGACGAGCAGTACTTC. Protein: CASSPVPGLGARDEQYF.

V gene TRBV6-5 combines with J gene TRBJ2-7; perhaps TRBD1 as D (6 bases). The CDR3 is 15 residues long. Trimming removed 7 bases from V and 6 bases from J, with 22 bases in between. Germline-derived CDR1 and CDR2 are MNHEY and SVGAGI. CDR3 region: CASTSGSGAAREQYF. CDR3 DNA: TGTGCCAGCACCTCCGGGTCAGGGGCGGCTCGCGAGCAGTACTTC.

The CDR3 loop is CAWSGDRNQPQHF. Here the CDR3 DNA reads TGTGCCTGGAGCGGGGACAGAAATCAGCCCCAGCATTTT. J is TRBJ1-5 and V is TRBV30; 7 nucleotides match TRBD1. The germline V gene encodes CDR1 GTSNPN and CDR2 SVGIG (reference sequence). The CDR3 contains 13 residues. The ends lost 3 bases at V and 4 bases at J; junction bases unmatched: 3.

The CDR3 nucleotides are TGTGCCAGCAGTGAAAGTCAGGGGAGAGGAGGGTCACCCCTCCACTTT. Its translation is CASSESQGRGGSPLHF. The chain employs TRBV2 and TRBJ1-6; tentative D call: TRBD1 (6 bases). Trimming shortened V by 2 bases and J by 10 bases, and 18 bases separated the two germline ends. The germline V gene has CDR1 SNHLY and CDR2 FYNNEI. The CDR3 is 16 residues long. The whole variable domain, filled in from reference TRBV2 and TRBJ1-6, reads EPEVTQTPSHQVTQMGQEVILRCVPISNHLYFYWYRQILGQKVEFLVSFYNNEISEKSEIFDDQFSVERPDGSNFTLKIRSTKLEDSAMYFCASSESQGRGGSPLHFGNGTRLTVT.

The chain uses TRBV6-6 and TRBJ1-5, with unresolved D. CDR3 length: 12 amino acids. V gave up 6 bases and J gave up 3 bases, with 6 bases separating them. Per the germline V gene, CDR1 is MNHNY and CDR2 is SVGAGI (reference sequence). CDR3 sequence: CASSQSNQPQHF. The DNA of the CDR3 is TGTGCCAGCAGCCAATCCAATCAGCCCCAGCATTTT.

About this clone: The junction does not match germline at one end; this may be a read error. Other DNA sequences from this sample encode an identical CDR3 as well. This chain joins TRBV5-3 and TRBJ2-6, with 8 nucleotides matching TRBD1. TRBV5-3 is flagged as an ORF with uncertain function. The length of the CDR3 is 15 residues. CDR3 sequence: CARTDRGSGANVLTF. The CDR3 nucleotides are TGCGCCAGAACAGACAGGGGCTCTGGGGCCAACGTCCTGACTTTC.

This clone was seen only once. This chain connects TRBV30 to TRBJ1-6; D may be TRBD1 (5 bases). The V gene lost 3 bases and the J gene lost 7 bases, with 28 bases spanning the gap. The length of the CDR3 is 19 residues. Germline V gene sequence: CDR1 GTSNPN, CDR2 SVGIG (reference sequence). In DNA, the CDR3 is TGTGCCTGGAGCCTGGGGTGGGGGGTAAGGCAGAACCAAAATTCACCCCTCCACTTT. Protein product: CAWSLGWGVRQNQNSPLHF.

The rearrangement joins TRBV7-9 to TRBJ1-1; the D gene is possibly TRBD1 (6 bases). This CDR3 contains 13 residues. V shed 7 bases and J shed 8 bases, with 17 bases lying between them. From germline, CDR1 is SEHNR and CDR2 FQNEAQ (reference sequence). CDR3 sequence reads: CASTMTGFTEAFF. The CDR3 bases are TGTGCCAGCACCATGACAGGATTCACCGAAGCTTTCTTT.

This clone has a handful of counts. CDR3 coding DNA: TGTGCCCATCAAGGTGGGGGCCGAGCAGATACGCAGTATTTT. Residues: CAHQGGGRADTQYF. This chain links TRBV10-3 with TRBJ2-3; D is possibly TRBD1 (6 bases). CDR1 is ENHRY, CDR2 SYGVKD, per germline. The CDR3 extends over 14 amino acids. V was clipped by 11 bases and J by 4 bases, with 19 bases between them.

The gene calls are TRBV27 and TRBJ2-7; no definite D call. From germline, CDR1 is MNHEY and CDR2 SMNVEV (reference sequence). V lost 8 bases, J lost 1 base, and 6 bases lay in between. The CDR3 extends over 11 amino acids. DNA for the CDR3: TGTGCCAGCCGGGCTTCCTACGAGCAGTACTTC. Translating gives CASRASYEQYF.

This clone came up once. V gene TRBV15 combines with J gene TRBJ1-4; 11 bases match TRBD1. The germline V gene has CDR1 LNHNV and CDR2 YYDKDF (reference sequence). V lost 5 bases and J lost 7; bases outside the gene matches: 3. The CDR3 has 14 residues. The CDR3 is CATSPGTGGEKLFF. The DNA of the CDR3 is TGTGCCACCAGCCCCGGGACAGGGGGTGAAAAACTGTTTTTT.

The V call is TRBV6-2 or TRBV6-3, the J call TRBJ1-5; D call uncertain. V was pared by 1 base and J by 5 bases, with 9 bases between. Germline CDR1 MNHEY, CDR2 SVGEGT. There are 14 residues in the CDR3. CDR3 loop: CASSYWPAYQPQHF. The CDR3 DNA is TGTGCCAGCAGTTACTGGCCAGCCTATCAGCCCCAGCATTTT.

The V gene is TRBV12-3 or TRBV12-4, the J gene TRBJ2-6; no clear D. The CDR3 is made up of 13 amino acids. V was cut by 8 bases and J by 0 bases, with 5 bases left in between. The CDR3 nucleotides are TGTGCCAGCGGGATCTCTGGGGCCAACGTCCTGACTTTC. It encodes CASGISGANVLTF.

This chain joins TRBV5-5 and TRBJ1-5; TRBD1 matches 8 bases. The germline V gene encodes CDR1 SGHKS and CDR2 YYEKEE (reference sequence). The junction had 9 bases not matched to a gene; V was cut back by 2 bases and J by 5 bases. This CDR3 has 16 residues. The CDR3 nucleotides read TGTGCCAGCAGCTTTTCCGGGACAGGTGCTTATCAGCCCCAGCATTTT. It yields the protein CASSFSGTGAYQPQHF.

This chain uses TRBV7-9 with TRBJ1-4, with D perhaps TRBD1 (5 bases). The germline V gene encodes CDR1 SEHNR and CDR2 FQNEAQ (reference sequence). The CDR3 spans 15 residues. V was shortened by 1 base and J by 0 bases, with 6 bases between the two germline ends. The CDR3 loop reads CASSLEGTTNEKLFF. CDR3 DNA: TGTGCCAGCAGCTTAGAGGGGACAACTAATGAAAAACTGTTTTTT.

This chain links TRBV10-3 with TRBJ1-1; unclear D gene. The V gene lost 6 bases and the J gene lost 1 base, with 9 bases spanning the gap. The CDR3 is made up of 13 amino acids. CDR1 and CDR2 from the germline V gene are ENHRY and SYGVKD. The CDR3 DNA reads TGTGCCATCAGCCCTGCCGAGAACACTGAAGCTTTCTTT. Translating gives CAISPAENTEAFF.

The chain has TRBV2 and TRBJ2-3; D may be TRBD1 (6 bases). The CDR3 loop spans 14 amino acids. Germline values: CDR1 SNHLY, CDR2 FYNNEI. Trimming shortened V by 7 bases and J by 2 bases, and 13 bases separated the two germline ends. The CDR3 bases are TGTGCCAGCAACTGGGTGGGGGCCACAGATACGCAGTATTTT. Translated: CASNWVGATDTQYF. The entire variable domain, with the rest obtained from reference TRBV2 and TRBJ2-3, is as follows: EPEVTQTPSHQVTQMGQEVILRCVPISNHLYFYWYRQILGQKVEFLVSFYNNEISEKSEIFDDQFSVERPDGSNFTLKIRSTKLEDSAMYFCASNWVGATDTQYFGPGTRLTVL.

The rearrangement uses TRBV3-1 (or the pseudogene TRBV3-2) and TRBJ2-2; 12 bases are shared with TRBD2. The germline gives CDR1 LGHDT, CDR2 YNNKEL (reference sequence). Trimming removed 0 bases from V and 5 bases from J; junction bases left unmatched: 7. This CDR3 spans 18 amino acids. CDR3 region: CASSQDFLLAGGTGELFF. The DNA for the CDR3 is TGTGCCAGCAGCCAAGATTTTTTACTAGCGGGGGGTACCGGGGAGCTGTTTTTT.

This chain uses TRBV2 with TRBJ1-6; 7 bases map to TRBD1. The CDR3 is made up of 15 amino acids. After removal of 6 bases from V and 3 bases from J, the junction contained 5 bases not matched to a gene. Germline CDR1 SNHLY, CDR2 FYNNEI. In nucleotides, the CDR3 is TGTGCCAGCAGGCAACAGGGGAACTATAATTCACCCCTCCACTTT. Amino acid sequence: CASRQQGNYNSPLHF.

V is TRBV2 and J is TRBJ2-7; 8 bases are a match to TRBD2. The trim removed 8 bases at V and 6 bases at J, leaving 12 bases unmatched. Germline CDR1 is SNHLY and CDR2 is FYNNEI. The length of the CDR3 is 14 residues. CDR3 in amino acids: CASRPGRAPGEQYF. DNA for the CDR3: TGTGCCAGCCGTCCCGGGAGGGCCCCCGGCGAGCAGTACTTC.

The J gene is TRBJ2-2, the V gene TRBV5-6, with unresolved D. Germline-derived CDR1 and CDR2 are SGHDT and YYEEEE. Deletions cut 1 base from V and 1 base from J, with 11 bases between. The CDR3 covers 16 residues. DNA for the CDR3: TGTGCCAGCAGCTTGTCCCCCAACGGGAACACCGGGGAGCTGTTTTTT. It codes for CASSLSPNGNTGELFF.

This chain connects TRBV5-1 to TRBJ2-7; a possible D gene is TRBD1 (7 bases). V was pared by 5 bases and J by 0 bases, with 15 bases between. Looked up from germline, CDR1 is SGHRS and CDR2 is YFSETQ. This CDR3 comprises 15 residues. In nucleotides, the CDR3 is TGCGCCAGCAGGGAGGGGACAGACCGCTCCTACGAGCAGTACTTC. Protein product: CASREGTDRSYEQYF.

The chain links TRBV30 to TRBJ1-6; perhaps TRBD1 as D (5 bases). Germline V gene sequence: CDR1 GTSNPN, CDR2 SVGIG (reference sequence). The CDR3 extends over 14 amino acids. The V end lost 2 bases, the J end lost 10 bases, and 15 bases lay between the germline ends. For the CDR3, the DNA is TGTGCCTGGAGTCCCGGGGCTGGAGAATCACCCCTCCACTTT. It specifies CAWSPGAGESPLHF.

The V gene is TRBV3-1 (or the pseudogene TRBV3-2), the J gene TRBJ1-4; D perhaps matches TRBD1 (6 bases). Trimming stripped 8 bases from V and 5 bases from J, with 9 bases between. The CDR3 has 12 residues. CDR1 is LGHDT and CDR2 is YNNKEL in the germline V gene (reference sequence). The CDR3 sequence: CASGQRNEKLFF. The CDR3 DNA is TGTGCCAGCGGACAGAGAAATGAAAAACTGTTTTTT.

This chain joins TRBV7-2 and TRBJ2-7; D is possibly TRBD1 (5 bases). CDR3 length: 14 residues. Germline CDR1 and CDR2: SGHTA and FQGNSA. V was clipped by 1 base and J by 7 bases, with 14 bases between them. The CDR3 here is CASSLDAGRSEQYF. DNA for the CDR3: TGTGCCAGCAGCTTAGATGCAGGGCGGTCGGAGCAGTACTTC.

This rearrangement joins TRBV6-2 or TRBV6-3 to TRBJ2-1; maybe TRBD2 (5 bases). CDR3 length: 17 residues. Germline CDR1 and CDR2: MNHEY and SVGEGT. Between the trimmed V and J ends, which lost 0 bases and 8 bases, there was a span of 20 bases. In nucleotides, the CDR3 is TGTGCCAGCAGTTACTCGAAGTTCCGGCTAGCATTCGATGAGCAGTTCTTC. As protein: CASSYSKFRLAFDEQFF.